This T cell receptor (beta chain) was obtained from a study of PD-1 blockade in mismatch repair-deficient tumors. Study context: Enrolled about 2013-2017, patients had progressing, pretreated mismatch repair-deficient cancers of 11 to 13 types.

Mismatch repair deficiency was confirmed in all patients, by PCR or immunohistochemistry. TCR sequencing covered a few patients who responded to pembrolizumab. A word on this clone: The antigen is not known.

This table comes from immunoSEQ multiplex PCR, and its TCRdb copy is limited to in-frame clones, with some not included. The sample has some 100,000 clones; 82% are singletons. Study conclusions and caveats: After pembrolizumab, tumor-resident clones rose rapidly, then generally contracted before radiologic responses.

Trimming removed 6 bases from V and 0 bases from J, with 11 bases in between. The CDR3 loop spans 14 amino acids. Germline-derived CDR1 and CDR2 are LNHDA and SQIVND (reference sequence). Sequences were derived from peripheral blood, sampled roughly 35 weeks after starting pembrolizumab. This receptor was obtained from an adult with mismatch repair-deficient cancer. The chain couples TRBV19 to TRBJ1-2, with a weak D call TRBD1 (5 bases). This CDR3 reads CASRTSTANYGYTF. In DNA, the CDR3 is TGTGCCAGTAGAACGTCGACAGCTAACTATGGCTACACCTTC.